What follows describes a single T cell receptor beta chain. This sample was taken from a study of radiation and T cells in renal cell carcinoma. Regarding time point: blood 2 weeks post-SBRT. Treatment defined: 15 Gy SBRT to primary tumor, nephrectomy 4 weeks later. Germline lookup yields CDR1 MNHNY and CDR2 SVGAGI (reference sequence). The CDR3 spans 15 residues. V shed 2 bases and J shed 2 bases, with 12 bases lying between them. Sequencing used immunoSEQ multiplex PCR; TCRdb keeps in-frame clones, though not all of them. The table has some 120,000 clones, approximately 75% seen once; the top ten hold under 2.5%.

The sequencing used blood, collected from a patient whose treatment included radiotherapy and nephrectomy. The chain links TRBV6-6 to TRBJ1-1, with D perhaps matching TRBD1 (5 bases). This TCR was sampled from a woman aged 55 to 70 with renal cell carcinoma. The CDR3 sequence is CASSYGGGDNTEAFF. The CDR3 coding sequence is TGTGCCAGCAGTTACGGGGGAGGGGATAACACTGAAGCTTTCTTT.